This T cell receptor beta chain was retrieved from a study of T cells in Graves' hyperthyroidism and ophthalmopathy. Study conclusions and caveats: Most thyroid clonotypes expanded above 0.001 were also detected in blood. Classification by a 13 V-J model distinguished ophthalmopathy from stable hyperthyroidism.

The germline V and J ends were trimmed by 0 bases and 6 bases, with 17 bases remaining between them. The germline V gene encodes CDR1 SGHDN and CDR2 FVKESK. This CDR3 is 16 amino acids long. A patient was excluded if there was uncontrolled infection, other autoimmune disease, pregnancy or lactation. The PBMCs studied were ones that came from about 9.9 ml fresh peripheral blood. Regarding this clonotype: Its antigen is undetermined. With a much larger clone just one base away, this may be a read error.

From RNA transcripts, TCR beta CDR3 regions were amplified. Primed by the HTBI set, a first-round RT-PCR was run on the TCR CDR3. In TCRdb, the multiplex PCR reads were re-called with MiXCR into one record per CDR3 protein. The sample includes roughly 720,000 distinct CDR3 sequences, 17% of them seen just once. Sequencing was carried out using blood. The source is a man aged 45 to 65 with Graves' hyperthyroidism. This chain links TRBV14 with TRBJ1-2, with a tentative D call TRBD1 (5 bases). The CDR3 sequence: CASSQDSAGQGDGYTF. The CDR3 DNA reads TGTGCCAGCAGCCAAGATTCGGCAGGGCAAGGGGATGGCTACACCTTC.